This entry is about one T cell receptor beta chain. This clonotype was seen repeatedly, ten times or more. Its antigen target is currently unknown. Base-call qualities are not available, and no considerably larger clone is one nucleotide away. Data came from an Illumina HiSeq 2500. Superscript III and a set of TRAV- and TRBV-specific primers were used to synthesize first-strand cDNA, so that both TCRalpha and TCRbeta chains were covered. TCRs were amplified for about 18 PCR cycles with Phusion, using a constant-region primer paired with the adapter attached to the V primers. The isolated mRNA was amplified using the MessageAmp II aRNA Amplification Kit, with in vitro transcription performed for about 15 hours at 37 degrees C. The Dynabeads mRNA DIRECT Purification Kit was used to isolate the mRNA for TCR sequencing. A second approximately 25-cycle Phusion PCR added indexed Illumina adapters, and products were purified with AMPure XP beads. On the study's bioinformatics: Custom Perl scripts were used to pool TCR sequences that encoded the same protein, to remove out-of-frame sequences, and to calculate the abundance of each clonotype. Any TCR sequence backed by just one read was left out of the analysis. Repertoire metrics included Shannon entropy, Gini index, clonality, richness, and frequency of TCRs shared between repertoires. The public reads were quality trimmed at Q25 with fastp and then assembled into clones with MiXCR by TCRdb, keeping productive beta chains. Each CDR3 protein appears once, grouped with its most common genes and DNA. TCRdb assigned the V and J calls; the authors' analysis was not used. The sample yields approximately 70,000 distinct CDR3 sequences; 31% were counted once. The biggest ten clones account for around 10% of the sample.

This record comes from a study of low-dose radiotherapy and immunotherapy resistance in tumors (dated by TCRdb to the early 2020s). Some background on the complete study: In Cohort 1, each fraction delivered 0.5 Gy every 2 weeks, and the prescribed total PTV dose was 6.5 Gy. Cohort 2 received 1 Gy per fraction every two weeks, with a total of 13 Gy over 26 weeks. Patients were given nivolumab as a 240 mg flat dose every two weeks and ipilimumab at 1 mg/kg every six weeks, with both drugs delivered intravenously. Intravenous cyclophosphamide at 200 mg/m2 was administered every two weeks, one day ahead of each radiation and immunotherapy administration. Starting on cycle 1 day 1, patients took 300 mg of aspirin by mouth once a day for four cycles. No randomization into treatment groups was done for the people taking part in the trial. The translational analysis covered eight patients: three from the first dose cohort and the first five from the second dose cohort.

Interpreted using the paper, the time point label stands for: before trial treatment. The donors came from RACIN, which was a single-arm phase I dose-escalation trial that paired nivolumab and ipilimumab with aspirin, low-dose cyclophosphamide and low-dose radiotherapy. Eligible patients had advanced, TIL-negative solid tumors. V and J are truncated by 0 bases and 6 bases respectively, leaving an intervening sequence of 8 bases. From the cysteine up to the phenylalanine, the CDR3 has a length of 12 residues. The only DNA kept is the CDR3, 36 bases in frame from the first base. Looking up the germline V gene (reference sequence) yields CDR1 GTSNPN and CDR2 SVGIG.

The receptor comes from a female donor with ovarian cancer. The sample here was PBMCs, taken before treatment. This chain is built from TRBV30 and TRBJ1-1, with the D gene call left open. The nucleotide sequence reads TGTGCCTGGAGTGTACTGCGGGCTGAAGCTTTCTTT. Translated, this gives CAWSVLRAEAFF.